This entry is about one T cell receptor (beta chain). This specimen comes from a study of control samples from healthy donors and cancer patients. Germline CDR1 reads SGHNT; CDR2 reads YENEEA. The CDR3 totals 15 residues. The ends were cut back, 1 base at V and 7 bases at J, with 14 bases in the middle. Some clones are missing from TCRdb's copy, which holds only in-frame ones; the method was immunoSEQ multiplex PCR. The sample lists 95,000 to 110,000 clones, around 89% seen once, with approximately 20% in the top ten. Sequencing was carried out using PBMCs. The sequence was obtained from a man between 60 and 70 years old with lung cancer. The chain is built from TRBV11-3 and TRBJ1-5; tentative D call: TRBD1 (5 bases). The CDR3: CASSLAPGSGQPQHF. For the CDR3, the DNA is TGTGCCAGCAGCTTAGCTCCCGGGTCAGGGCAGCCCCAGCATTTT. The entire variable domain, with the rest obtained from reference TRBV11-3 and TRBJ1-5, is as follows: EAGVVQSPRYKIIEKKQPVAFWCNPISGHNTLYWYLQNLGQGPELLIRYENEEAVDDSQLPKDRFSAERLKGVDSTLKIQPAELGDSAVYLCASSLAPGSGQPQHFGDGTRLSIL.